Shown below are 4 T cell receptor beta chains from a single sample sequenced in a study of blood T cell repertoires in COVID-19. Profiled with immunoSEQ multiplex PCR; TCRdb holds only in-frame clones, not every one. The table has approximately 280,000 clones, approximately 85% seen once. The sample taken for sequencing was peripheral blood. The receptors were gathered from a woman between 65 and 79 years old with acute or convalescent COVID-19.

The genes are TRBV29-1 and TRBJ2-7; possible D gene TRBD1, 7 bases. The CDR3 is 14 residues long. Germline CDR1 is SQVTM and CDR2 is ANQGSEA. V was trimmed by 1 base and J by 2 bases, leaving 12 bases between them. CDR3 in amino acids: CSVEAGGFPYEQYF. CDR3 bases: TGCAGCGTTGAAGCAGGGGGGTTCCCCTACGAGCAGTACTTC.

The V call is TRBV5-1, the J call TRBJ1-5; TRBD1 is a possible D gene (5 bases). Per the germline V gene, CDR1 is SGHRS and CDR2 is YFSETQ. There are 14 residues in the CDR3. V lost 2 bases to trimming and J lost 6 bases, with 12 bases between them. CDR3 residues: CASSFGQGGQPQHF. Here the CDR3 DNA reads TGCGCCAGCAGCTTCGGGCAGGGAGGTCAGCCCCAGCATTTT.

The gene calls are TRBV6-5 and TRBJ1-2; a weak D match, TRBD1 (6 bases). The CDR3 length is 13 residues. Trimming removed 7 bases from V and 8 bases from J, with 17 bases in between. CDR1 MNHEY and CDR2 SVGAGI come from the germline V gene. Here the CDR3 reads CASKPGGPRGYTF. CDR3 nucleotide sequence: TGTGCCAGCAAACCCGGGGGGCCTCGAGGCTACACCTTC.

The rearrangement links TRBV19 to TRBJ2-7, with D possibly TRBD2 on 5 matching bases. The V end was cut by 1 base, the J end by 1 base, with 11 bases between. The CDR3 has 15 residues. Germline CDR1 is LNHDA and CDR2 is SQIVND (reference sequence). The CDR3 sequence: CASSIAHRGSYEQYF. The CDR3 coding sequence is TGTGCCAGTAGTATAGCGCACCGGGGTTCCTACGAGCAGTACTTC.